The present T cell receptor (beta chain) was sequenced within a study of T cells in localized non-small cell lung cancer. Study-wide results and limits: A single tumor region was sequenced, leaving heterogeneity possible. Increased T cell density in blood showed an association with longer overall survival. Detection in adjacent lung was observed for a median around 55 of the top 100 tumor clones. Maximal T cell clonality occurred in uninvolved adjacent lung, with tumor ranking below it.

Using immunoSEQ multiplex PCR, the repertoire was profiled, and TCRdb retains in-frame clones only, with some absent. Here the sample spans fewer than 25,000 clones, over 75% being singletons. This clone was picked up one time. Its antigen is unidentified. V was pared by 0 bases and J by 1 base, with 3 bases of the junction left unmatched. The CDR3 consists of 16 residues. Germline CDR1 is MDHEN and CDR2 is SYDVKM. The source is a woman between 40 and 69 years old with stage I lung adenocarcinoma. Specimen: peripheral blood, collected before any cancer treatment. The chain carries TRBV28 and TRBJ1-1, with 9 bases fitting TRBD1. CDR3 DNA sequence: TGTGCCAGCAGTTTATGGCCGGGACAGGGGAACACTGAAGCTTTCTTT. This codes for CASSLWPGQGNTEAFF.